This TCR beta chain was identified in a study of T cell repertoires in cytomegalovirus infection. MiXCR, run by TCRdb on the reads, gives a single entry per CDR3 protein. Of about 310,000 distinct CDR3 sequences listed, 25% were seen once; the top ten hold roughly 14%. Of note for this clonotype: What it binds is not known.

The CDR3 runs to 18 residues. Deletions cut 7 bases from V and 2 bases from J, with 24 bases between. Overall study results and limits: Cumulative frequency of public TCR beta families picked out carriers of CMV plus the relevant HLA.

The starting material was cultured PBMCs, obtained from culture after CMV antigen stimulation. The clonotype comes from a human donor in good health (CMV status not recorded). Some clones in this sample may be carry-over from other donors' samples. The chain has TRBV23-1 and TRBJ2-1; D possibly corresponds to TRBD2 (7 bases). TRBV23-1 is an open reading frame, and its role is uncertain. The chain's CDR3 is CASTRGAGDGSPYNEQFF. The CDR3 DNA follows: TGCGCCAGCACTCGGGGGGCAGGCGACGGGTCCCCCTACAATGAGCAGTTCTTC.